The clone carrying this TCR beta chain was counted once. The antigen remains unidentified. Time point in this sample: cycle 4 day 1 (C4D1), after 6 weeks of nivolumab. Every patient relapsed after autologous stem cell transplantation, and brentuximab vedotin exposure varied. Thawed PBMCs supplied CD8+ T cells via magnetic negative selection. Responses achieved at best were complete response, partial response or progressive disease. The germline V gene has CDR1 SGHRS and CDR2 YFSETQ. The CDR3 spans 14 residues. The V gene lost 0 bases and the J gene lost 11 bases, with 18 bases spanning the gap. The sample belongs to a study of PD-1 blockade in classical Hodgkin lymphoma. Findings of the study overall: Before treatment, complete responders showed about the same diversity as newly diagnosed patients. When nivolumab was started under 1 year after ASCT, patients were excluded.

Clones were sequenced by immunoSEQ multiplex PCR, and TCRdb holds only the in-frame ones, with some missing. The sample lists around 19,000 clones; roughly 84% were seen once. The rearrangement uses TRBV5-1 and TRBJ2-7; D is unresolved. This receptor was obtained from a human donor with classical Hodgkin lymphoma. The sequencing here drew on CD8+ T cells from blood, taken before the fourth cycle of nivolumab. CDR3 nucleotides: TGCGCCAGCAGCTTGGCCGGGCGGACCGGTCACGAGTACTTC. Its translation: CASSLAGRTGHEYF.